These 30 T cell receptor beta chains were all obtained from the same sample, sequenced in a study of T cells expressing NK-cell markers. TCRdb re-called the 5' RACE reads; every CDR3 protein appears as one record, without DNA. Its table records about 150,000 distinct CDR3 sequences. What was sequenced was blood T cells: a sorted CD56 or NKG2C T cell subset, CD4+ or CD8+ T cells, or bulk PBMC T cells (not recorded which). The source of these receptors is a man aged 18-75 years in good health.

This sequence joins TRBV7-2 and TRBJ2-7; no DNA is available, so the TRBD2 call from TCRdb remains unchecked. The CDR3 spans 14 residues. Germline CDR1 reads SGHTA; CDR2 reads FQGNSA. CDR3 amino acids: CASSLTSASYEQYF.

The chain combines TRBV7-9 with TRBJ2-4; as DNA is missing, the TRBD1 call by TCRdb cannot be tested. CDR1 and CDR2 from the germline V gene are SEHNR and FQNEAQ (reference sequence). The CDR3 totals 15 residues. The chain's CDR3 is CASSAATGDKNIQYF.

The CDR3 loop reads CASGLTTGSRGGQPQHF. V gene TRBV12-5 combines with J gene TRBJ1-5; lacking DNA, the TRBD1 call made by TCRdb goes unchecked. The CDR3 runs 17 residues. Germline V lookup: CDR1 LGHNT, CDR2 FRNRAP.

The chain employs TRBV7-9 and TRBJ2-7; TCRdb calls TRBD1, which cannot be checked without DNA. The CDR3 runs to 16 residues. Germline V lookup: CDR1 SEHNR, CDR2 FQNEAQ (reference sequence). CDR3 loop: CASSLTDRGASYEQYF.

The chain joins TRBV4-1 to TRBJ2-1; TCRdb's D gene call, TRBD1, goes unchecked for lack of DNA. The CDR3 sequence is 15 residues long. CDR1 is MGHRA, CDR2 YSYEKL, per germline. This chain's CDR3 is CASSPRDRVYNEQFF.

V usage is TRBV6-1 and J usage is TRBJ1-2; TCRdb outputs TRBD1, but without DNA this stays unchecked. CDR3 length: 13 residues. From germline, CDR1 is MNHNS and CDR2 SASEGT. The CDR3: CASSEWSGEGYTF.

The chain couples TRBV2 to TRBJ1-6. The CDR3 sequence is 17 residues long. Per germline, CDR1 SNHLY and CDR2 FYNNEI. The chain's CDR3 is CASSETRGSSYNSPLHF.

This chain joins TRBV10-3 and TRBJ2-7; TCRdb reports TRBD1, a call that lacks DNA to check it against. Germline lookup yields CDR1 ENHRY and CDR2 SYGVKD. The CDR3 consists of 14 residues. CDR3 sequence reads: CAISVSGQGLEQYF.

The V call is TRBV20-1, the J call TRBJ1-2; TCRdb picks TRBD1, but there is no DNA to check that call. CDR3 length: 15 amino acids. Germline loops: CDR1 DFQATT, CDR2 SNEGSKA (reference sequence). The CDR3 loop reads CSAYIWGSPVGGYTF.

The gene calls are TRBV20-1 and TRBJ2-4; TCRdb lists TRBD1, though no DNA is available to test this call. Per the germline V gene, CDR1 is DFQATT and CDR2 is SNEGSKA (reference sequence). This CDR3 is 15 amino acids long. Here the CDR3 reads CSAREVGSHKNIQYF.

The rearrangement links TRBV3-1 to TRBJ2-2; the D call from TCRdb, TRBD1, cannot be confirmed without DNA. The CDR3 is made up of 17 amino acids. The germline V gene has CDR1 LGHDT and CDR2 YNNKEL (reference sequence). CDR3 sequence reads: CASSQVRDRGFTGELFF.

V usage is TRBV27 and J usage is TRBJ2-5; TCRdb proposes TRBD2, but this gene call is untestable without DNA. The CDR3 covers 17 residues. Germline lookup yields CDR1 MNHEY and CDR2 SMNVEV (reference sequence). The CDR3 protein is CASSSNQRGHGWETQYF.

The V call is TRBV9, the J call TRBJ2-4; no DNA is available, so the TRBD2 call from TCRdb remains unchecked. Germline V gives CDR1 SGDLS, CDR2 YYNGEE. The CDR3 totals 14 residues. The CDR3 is CASSPSGRGNIQYF.

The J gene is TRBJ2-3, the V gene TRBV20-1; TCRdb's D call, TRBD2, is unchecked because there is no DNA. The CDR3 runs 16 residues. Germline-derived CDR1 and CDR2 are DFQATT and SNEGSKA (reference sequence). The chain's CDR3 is CSARDLIAGGFDTQYF.

CDR3: CSVELGQGRNNEQFF. The chain carries TRBV29-1 and TRBJ2-1; the D call of TRBD1 rests on TCRdb alone, since no DNA is present to check it. Per the germline V gene, CDR1 is SQVTM and CDR2 is ANQGSEA. This CDR3 has 15 residues.

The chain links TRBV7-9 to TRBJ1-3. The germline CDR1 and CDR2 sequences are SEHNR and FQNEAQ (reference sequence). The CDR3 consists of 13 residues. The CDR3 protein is CASTGTSGNTIYF.

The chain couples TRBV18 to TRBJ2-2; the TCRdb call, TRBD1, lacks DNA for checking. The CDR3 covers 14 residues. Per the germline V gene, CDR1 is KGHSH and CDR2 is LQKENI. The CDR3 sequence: CASSPPAGIGELFF.

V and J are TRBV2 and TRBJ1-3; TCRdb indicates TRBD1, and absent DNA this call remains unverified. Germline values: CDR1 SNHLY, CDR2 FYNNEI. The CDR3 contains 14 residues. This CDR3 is CASGPPSRGNTIYF.

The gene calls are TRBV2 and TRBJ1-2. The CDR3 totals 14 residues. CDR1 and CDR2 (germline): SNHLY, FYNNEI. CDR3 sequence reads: CASSGVGYNYGYTF.

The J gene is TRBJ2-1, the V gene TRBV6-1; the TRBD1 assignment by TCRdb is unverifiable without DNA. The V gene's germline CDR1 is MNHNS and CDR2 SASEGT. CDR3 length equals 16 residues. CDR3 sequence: CASNRGTISSYNEQFF.

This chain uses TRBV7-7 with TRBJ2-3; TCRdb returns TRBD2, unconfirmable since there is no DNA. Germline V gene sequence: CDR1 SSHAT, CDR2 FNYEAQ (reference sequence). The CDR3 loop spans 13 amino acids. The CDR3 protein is CASSPRDSSPQYF. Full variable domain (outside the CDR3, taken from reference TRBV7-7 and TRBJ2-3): GAGVSQSPRYKVTKRGQDVTLRCDPISSHATLYWYQQALGQGPEFLTYFNYEAQPDKSGLPSDRFSAERPEGSISTLTIQRTEQRDSAMYRCASSPRDSSPQYFGPGTRLTVL.

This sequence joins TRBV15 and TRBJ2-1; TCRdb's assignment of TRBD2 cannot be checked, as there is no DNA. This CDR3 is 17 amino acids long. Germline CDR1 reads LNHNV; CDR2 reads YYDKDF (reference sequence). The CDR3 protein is CATSRAKPGLPYNEQFF.

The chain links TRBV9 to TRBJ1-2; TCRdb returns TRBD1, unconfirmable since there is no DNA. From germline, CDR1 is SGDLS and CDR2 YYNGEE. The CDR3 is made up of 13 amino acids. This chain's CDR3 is CASSGQGKTGYTF.

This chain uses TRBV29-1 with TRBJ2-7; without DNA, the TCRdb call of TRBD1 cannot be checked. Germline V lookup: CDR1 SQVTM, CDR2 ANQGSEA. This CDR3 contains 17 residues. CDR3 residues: CSVEDLLPGTGTYEQYF.

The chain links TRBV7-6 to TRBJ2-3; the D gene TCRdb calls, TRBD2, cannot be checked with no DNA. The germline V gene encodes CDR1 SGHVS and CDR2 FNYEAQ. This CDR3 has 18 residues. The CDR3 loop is CASSYRVAGGPRTDTQYF.

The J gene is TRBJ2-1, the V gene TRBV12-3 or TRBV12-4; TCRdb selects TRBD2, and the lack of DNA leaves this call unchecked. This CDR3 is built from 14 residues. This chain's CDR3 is CASKHSGGGNEQFF.

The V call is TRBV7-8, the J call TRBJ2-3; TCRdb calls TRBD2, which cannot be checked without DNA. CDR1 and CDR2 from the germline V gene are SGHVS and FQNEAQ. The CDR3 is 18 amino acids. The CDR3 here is CASSLEGMLAGYTDTQYF.

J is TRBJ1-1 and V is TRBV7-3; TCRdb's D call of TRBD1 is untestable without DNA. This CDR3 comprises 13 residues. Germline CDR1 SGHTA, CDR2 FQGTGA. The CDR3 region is CASGTGRNTEAFF.

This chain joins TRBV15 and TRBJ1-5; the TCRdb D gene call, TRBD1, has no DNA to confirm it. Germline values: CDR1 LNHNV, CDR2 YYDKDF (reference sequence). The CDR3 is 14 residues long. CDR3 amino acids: CATSRGTDGQPQHF.

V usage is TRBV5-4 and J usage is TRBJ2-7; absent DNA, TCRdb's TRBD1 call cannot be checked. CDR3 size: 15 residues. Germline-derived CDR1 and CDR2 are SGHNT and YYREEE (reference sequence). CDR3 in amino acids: CASSLRQGPDSEQYF. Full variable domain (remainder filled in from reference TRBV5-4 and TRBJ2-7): ETGVTQSPTHLIKTRGQQVTLRCSSQSGHNTVSWYQQALGQGPQFIFQYYREEENGRGNFPPRFSGLQFPNYSSELNVNALELDDSALYLCASSLRQGPDSEQYFGPGTRLTVT.